This T cell receptor beta chain derives from a study of T cell responses to AZD1222 COVID-19 vaccine. Data came from immunoSEQ multiplex PCR; TCRdb stores just in-frame clones and leaves some out. This table holds 150,000 to 200,000 clones, around nine tenths found once. Whole-study findings and limits: The span of vaccine-associated CD4 TCRs extended across spike, with dominance at 160-218 and 743-854. Two AZD1222 administrations were followed by greater Spike-specific TCR breadth and depth.

The V gene's germline CDR1 is SGHTA and CDR2 FQGTGA. V gave up 3 bases and J gave up 4 bases, with 13 bases separating them. This CDR3 comprises 15 residues. A remark on this clone: Its antigen remains unidentified.

This TCR was recovered from an adult in good health. The specimen was peripheral blood, collected on day 0 of AZD1222 vaccination. The chain links TRBV7-3 to TRBJ2-1; tentatively, D is TRBD2 (7 bases). The CDR3 DNA is TGTGCCAGCAGCTTGTGGCGGGGGCGATACAATGAGCAGTTCTTC. Translating it yields CASSLWRGRYNEQFF. The whole variable domain, filled in from reference TRBV7-3 and TRBJ2-1, reads GAGVSQTPSNKVTEKGKYVELRCDPISGHTALYWYRQSLGQGPEFLIYFQGTGAADDSGLPNDRFFAVRPEGSVSTLKIQRTERGDSAVYLCASSLWRGRYNEQFFGPGTRLTVL.